This TCR beta chain stems from a study of early T cells in non-severe SARS-CoV-2 infection. This clonotype is medium-sized by share. CDR3 size: 18 residues. The germline gives CDR1 MNHEY, CDR2 SVGAGI. Unmatched junction bases numbered 11, after V lost 4 bases and J lost 1 base. Individual cDNA molecules were tagged with unique molecular identifiers. Via MiXCR, TCRdb re-called the 5' RACE reads, giving one row per CDR3 protein. This sample has roughly 31,000 distinct CDR3 sequences, with 8.5% to 10% found just once. J is TRBJ2-2 and V is TRBV6-5; 8 nucleotides match TRBD1. Sequencing was done on a sample of whole blood. This sequence was found in an adult who was a healthcare worker with PCR-confirmed SARS-CoV-2 infection or an uninfected control (not recorded which). The CDR3 DNA reads as TGTGCCAGCAGTTCTTCACGCCCCGGGACAGGGAACACCGGGGAGCTGTTTTTT. The encoded protein is CASSSSRPGTGNTGELFF.